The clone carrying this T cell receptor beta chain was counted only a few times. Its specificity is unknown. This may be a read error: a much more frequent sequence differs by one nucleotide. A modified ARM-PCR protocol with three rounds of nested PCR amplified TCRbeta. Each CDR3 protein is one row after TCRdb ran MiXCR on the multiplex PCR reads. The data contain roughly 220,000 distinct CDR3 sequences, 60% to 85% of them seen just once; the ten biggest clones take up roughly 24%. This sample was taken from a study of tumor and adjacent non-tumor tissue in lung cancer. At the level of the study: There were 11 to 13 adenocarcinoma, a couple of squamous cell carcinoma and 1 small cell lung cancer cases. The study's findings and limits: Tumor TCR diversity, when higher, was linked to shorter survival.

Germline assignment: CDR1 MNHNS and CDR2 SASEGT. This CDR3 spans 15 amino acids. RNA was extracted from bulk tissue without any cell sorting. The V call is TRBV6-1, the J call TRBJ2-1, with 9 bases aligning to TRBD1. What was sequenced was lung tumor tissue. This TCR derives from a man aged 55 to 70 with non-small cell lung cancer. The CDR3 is CANSSWTGESDEQFF. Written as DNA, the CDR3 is TGTGCCAACAGTTCTTGGACAGGGGAATCGGATGAGCAGTTCTTC.